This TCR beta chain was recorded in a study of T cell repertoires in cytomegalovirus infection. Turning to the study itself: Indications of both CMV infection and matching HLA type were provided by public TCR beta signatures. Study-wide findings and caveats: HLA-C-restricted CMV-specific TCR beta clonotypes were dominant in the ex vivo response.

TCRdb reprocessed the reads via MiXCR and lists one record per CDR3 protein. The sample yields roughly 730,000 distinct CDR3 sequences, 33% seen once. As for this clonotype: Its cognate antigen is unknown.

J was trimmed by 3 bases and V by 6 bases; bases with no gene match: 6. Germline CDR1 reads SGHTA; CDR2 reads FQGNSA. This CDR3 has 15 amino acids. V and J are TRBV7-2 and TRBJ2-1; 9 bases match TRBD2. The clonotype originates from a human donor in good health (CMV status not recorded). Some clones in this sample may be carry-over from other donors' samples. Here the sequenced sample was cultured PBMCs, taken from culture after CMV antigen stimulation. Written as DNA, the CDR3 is TGTGCCAGCAGGAGCGGACTAGCGAACTACAATGAGCAGTTCTTC. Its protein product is CASRSGLANYNEQFF. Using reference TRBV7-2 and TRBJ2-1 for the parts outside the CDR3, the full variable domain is GAGVSQSPSNKVTEKGKDVELRCDPISGHTALYWYRQSLGQGLEFLIYFQGNSAPDKSGLPSDRFSAERTGGSVSTLTIQRTQQEDSAVYLCASRSGLANYNEQFFGPGTRLTVL.